The 15 T cell receptor beta chains listed next were all sequenced from one sample in a study of cytomegalovirus exposure and HLA in healthy donors. Primers included in the PCR were 60 Vbeta and 13 Jbeta primers. Generated by immunoSEQ multiplex PCR, the TCRdb table keeps only in-frame clones and is missing some. The data hold some 180,000 clones, with 77% observed a single time. Sequenced sample: PBMCs. Receptors were obtained from a man aged 18 to 29 in good health and CMV-seronegative.

The chain is built from TRBV11-2 and TRBJ1-1; a possible D gene is TRBD1 (5 bases). CDR1 and CDR2 from the germline V gene are SGHAT and FQNNGV. V was shortened by 1 base and J by 10 bases, with 13 bases between the two germline ends. The CDR3 spans 13 residues. Here the CDR3 reads CASSLVIGQGAFF. The CDR3 DNA sequence: TGTGCCAGCAGCTTAGTAATCGGGCAGGGAGCTTTCTTT.

The genes are TRBV4-2 and TRBJ2-7; 9 bases align to TRBD2. V lost 0 bases and J lost 3; bases outside the gene matches: 12. Per the germline V gene, CDR1 is LGHNA and CDR2 is YNFKEQ. This CDR3 spans 18 amino acids. The CDR3 reads CASSQDKASGTANYEQYF. The CDR3 DNA is TGTGCCAGCAGCCAAGATAAGGCTAGCGGGACCGCCAACTACGAGCAGTACTTC.

The rearrangement links TRBV27 to TRBJ2-1; D is perhaps TRBD1 (5 bases). Germline CDR1 MNHEY, CDR2 SMNVEV (reference sequence). Between the trimmed V and J ends, which lost 3 bases and 8 bases, there was a span of 17 bases. The CDR3 sequence is 15 residues long. The CDR3 loop reads CASSFSGFFFDEQFF. The CDR3 DNA follows: TGTGCCAGCAGTTTCTCAGGGTTTTTTTTTGATGAGCAGTTCTTC.

The chain carries TRBV7-2 and TRBJ2-5, with D tentatively TRBD2 (5 bases). The assigned J gene may be wrong: the sequence end matches TRBJ2-7 better. Germline-derived CDR1 and CDR2 are SGHTA and FQGNSA. The CDR3 totals 17 residues. CDR3 bases: TGTGCCAGCAGCCCAACCTCCGTCTGGCGGGCCCTTTACGAGCAGTACTTC. This sequence encodes CASSPTSVWRALYEQYF.

This clone was seen more than once but under ten times. This sequence joins TRBV2 and TRBJ1-6, with D maybe TRBD1 (6 bases). V lost 4 bases and J 3 bases, leaving 13 bases between the germline ends. CDR3 size: 16 residues. Germline assignment: CDR1 SNHLY and CDR2 FYNNEI. Written as DNA, the CDR3 is TGTGCCAGCAGTGCAAGACAGGCAGACTATAATTCACCCCTCCACTTT. Its translation: CASSARQADYNSPLHF.

This chain uses TRBV27 with TRBJ1-2; 9 bases agree with TRBD1. Germline V gives CDR1 MNHEY, CDR2 SMNVEV (reference sequence). The junction had 3 bases not matched to a gene; V was cut back by 3 bases and J by 4 bases. The CDR3 loop spans 14 amino acids. DNA of the CDR3: TGTGCCAGCAGTTTGGCGGGACAGGGCTATGGCTACACCTTC. The encoded protein is CASSLAGQGYGYTF.

This clone occurred once. The rearrangement links TRBV6-6 to TRBJ2-4; D gene ambiguous. Germline CDR1 MNHNY, CDR2 SVGAGI (reference sequence). Between the trimmed V and J ends, which lost 7 bases and 3 bases, there was a span of 16 bases. The length of the CDR3 is 15 residues. The CDR3 DNA reads as TGTGCCAGCACCGCCCAACCCACGGTCAAAAACATTCAGTACTTC. This codes for CASTAQPTVKNIQYF.

The CDR3 DNA follows: TGTGCCAGCAGCTCGACAGGGGCTGTTATGAACACTGAAGCTTTCTTT. Residues: CASSSTGAVMNTEAFF. The rearrangement uses TRBV7-8 and TRBJ1-1; TRBD1 matches 8 bases. V was pared by 4 bases and J by 0 bases, with 7 bases of the junction left unmatched. There are 16 residues in the CDR3. Germline V CDR1 and CDR2: SGHVS, FQNEAQ.

This sequence joins TRBV27 and TRBJ1-1; D is perhaps TRBD1 (5 bases). CDR1 is MNHEY, CDR2 SMNVEV, per germline (reference sequence). There are 16 residues in the CDR3. V lost 2 bases and J 1 base, leaving 14 bases between the germline ends. Written as DNA, the CDR3 is TGTGCCAGCAGTTTAAAGTTGGGGCTCTGGAACACTGAAGCTTTCTTT. Translation gives CASSLKLGLWNTEAFF.

This clone was seen more than once but under ten times. J is TRBJ2-5 and V is TRBV4-2; D gene ambiguous. Deletions cut 0 bases from V and 5 bases from J, with 16 bases between. CDR1 and CDR2 (germline): LGHNA, YNFKEQ. The CDR3 runs 16 residues. The CDR3 region is CASSQDPPGAKETQYF. The CDR3 DNA reads as TGTGCCAGCAGCCAAGATCCGCCTGGTGCTAAGGAGACCCAGTACTTC.

This clone was seen a single time. The chain recombines TRBV9 with TRBJ2-1; D gene unclear. This CDR3 has 17 amino acids. V gave up 0 bases and J gave up 0 bases, with 13 bases separating them. The V gene's germline CDR1 is SGDLS and CDR2 YYNGEE. The DNA of the CDR3 is TGTGCCAGCAGCGTAGTACCTGGCGGTAGCTCCTACAATGAGCAGTTCTTC. Translation: CASSVVPGGSSYNEQFF.

Here the CDR3 DNA reads TGTGCCAGCAGCTTGGGGGGTAGCGGGAGCTCCTACGAGCAGTACTTC. Protein: CASSLGGSGSSYEQYF. The chain combines TRBV5-4 with TRBJ2-7, with TRBD2 matching over 9 bases. The CDR3 covers 16 residues. Germline CDR1 and CDR2: SGHNT and YYREEE (reference sequence). V lost 0 bases to trimming and J lost 0 bases; unmatched junction nucleotides: 4.

In its sample, this clone was seen once. Compared with germline, one end of the junction differs, possibly owing to a read error. The genes are TRBV5-4 and TRBJ1-2, with 12 bases fitting TRBD1. The CDR3 is made up of 14 amino acids. CDR1 and CDR2 from the germline V gene are SGHNT and YYREEE (reference sequence). The CDR3 sequence is CASSSRDRGPGYPF. CDR3 nucleotides: TGTGCCAGCAGCTCCCGGGACAGGGGGCCGGGCTACCCCTTC.

This clone was seen more than once but under ten times. CDR3 DNA: TGTGCCAGCAGCTGGAGGACAGGGGCTAGCACAGATACGCAGTATTTT. Translation: CASSWRTGASTDTQYF. The chain couples TRBV5-6 to TRBJ2-3; 9 nucleotides agree with TRBD1. Germline trimming cut 3 bases from V and 0 bases from J; bases unmatched to any gene: 5. This CDR3 contains 16 residues. Germline lookup yields CDR1 SGHDT and CDR2 YYEEEE.

This clone showed up just a few times. The V and J genes are TRBV14 and TRBJ2-7; no firm D call. V was cut by 1 base and J by 4 bases, with 11 bases left in between. CDR3 size: 14 residues. CDR1 is SGHDN, CDR2 FVKESK, per germline. The CDR3 protein is CASSQVLVPYEQYF. In nucleotides, the CDR3 is TGTGCCAGCAGCCAAGTCCTTGTTCCTTACGAGCAGTACTTC.